The rows below give T cell receptor beta chains drawn from one sample of a study of T-cell memory formation after mild COVID-19. MiXCR, run by TCRdb on the 5' RACE reads, gives a single entry per CDR3 protein. Of some 450,000 distinct CDR3 sequences in the sample, roughly 20% were seen once. Sequenced material: PBMCs or a T cell subset sorted from them (not recorded which). The source is an adult woman who had mild COVID-19 (a few samples of this study predate the infection). Cell type and time point are not known. The CDR3 runs from the conserved cysteine through the conserved F or W. Fields, in order: J gene, clone size, CDR3 length, V gene, D gene, CDR3 protein, CDR3 DNA. The D gene is left open where the match is weak. Part of the rows lack a size; the others show once, few, many or a class for expanded clones.

>TRBJ2-3|.|16|TRBV9|TRBD2
CASSVLAGAVGDTQYF
TGTGCCAGCAGCGTGCTAGCGGGAGCGGTTGGAGATACGCAGTATTTT
>TRBJ2-7|.|17|TRBV4-1|.
CASSLIGGGSIPYEQYF
TGCGCCAGCAGCCTAATCGGGGGAGGAAGCATTCCCTACGAGCAGTACTTC
>TRBJ2-7|.|14|TRBV5-1|TRBD1
CASSYGTGAFEQYF
TGCGCCAGCAGCTACGGGACAGGGGCCTTCGAGCAGTACTTC
>TRBJ2-5|few|15|TRBV9|.
CASSVAGQPTETQYF
TGTGCCAGCAGCGTAGCTGGACAACCTACGGAGACCCAGTACTTC
>TRBJ1-1|.|11|TRBV7-8|.
CASSLSRAAFF
TGTGCCAGCAGCTTATCCAGGGCGGCTTTCTTT
>TRBJ1-1|few|16|TRBV5-1|.
CASSLAPTIMNTEAFF
TGCGCCAGCAGCTTGGCCCCGACAATTATGAACACTGAAGCTTTCTTT
>TRBJ1-2|.|12|TRBV6-2/TRBV6-3|.
CASSSSNYGYTF
TGTGCCAGCAGTTCCAGTAACTATGGCTACACCTTC
>TRBJ2-7|few|18|TRBV19|TRBD2
CATSPWGLAELKPYEQYF
TGTGCCACCTCCCCGTGGGGACTAGCGGAACTAAAGCCCTACGAGCAGTACTTC
>TRBJ1-5|few|16|TRBV28|TRBD1
CASSSGQGAPSQPQHF
TGTGCCAGCAGTTCCGGACAGGGGGCGCCAAGTCAGCCCCAGCATTTT
>TRBJ1-5|.|16|TRBV4-1|.
CASSQAQGIPHQPQHF
TGCGCCAGCAGCCAGGCCCAGGGGATCCCCCATCAGCCCCAGCATTTT
>TRBJ2-3|.|15|TRBV5-4|TRBD1
CASSRGQGAHDTQYF
TGTGCCAGCAGCAGGGGGCAGGGGGCGCATGATACGCAGTATTTT
>TRBJ2-3|few|18|TRBV12-3/TRBV12-4|TRBD2
CASSFRLAGGPSPDTQYF
TGTGCCAGCAGTTTCAGACTAGCGGGAGGGCCTTCCCCAGATACGCAGTATTTT
>TRBJ2-7|.|12|TRBV7-8|.
CASSRVGNEQYF
TGTGCCAGCAGCCGTGTGGGGAACGAGCAGTACTTC
>TRBJ1-1|few|14|TRBV5-1|TRBD1
CASSPPGTGRVAFF
TGCGCCAGCAGCCCCCCCGGGACAGGGCGGGTAGCTTTCTTT
>TRBJ2-3|.|15|TRBV9|TRBD2
CASSVGLAGTDTQYF
TGTGCCAGCAGCGTAGGTCTAGCGGGCACAGATACGCAGTATTTT
>TRBJ2-3|.|16|TRBV3-1|TRBD2
CASSIRFSGTSDTQYF
TGTGCCAGCAGCATAAGATTTAGCGGGACGTCAGATACGCAGTATTTT
>TRBJ2-1|.|16|TRBV11-2|.
CASSLAWTPTYNEQFF
TGTGCCAGCAGCTTAGCCTGGACACCCACCTACAATGAGCAGTTCTTC
>TRBJ1-2|.|14|TRBV24-1|TRBD1
CATSAAEGAYGYTF
TGTGCCACCAGCGCTGCGGAGGGGGCCTATGGCTACACCTTC
>TRBJ1-1|.|16|TRBV18|.
CASSSSLTGGNTEAFF
TGTGCCAGCTCATCATCCTTGACAGGCGGGAACACTGAAGCTTTCTTT
>TRBJ2-1|.|15|TRBV7-2|TRBD2
CASSLGTSGSNEQFF
TGTGCCAGCAGCTTAGGGACTAGCGGCTCCAATGAGCAGTTCTTC
>TRBJ2-1|few|13|TRBV6-2/TRBV6-3|TRBD1
CASRWTGSDEQFF
TGTGCCAGCAGGTGGACAGGGTCGGATGAGCAGTTCTTC
>TRBJ2-7|few|15|TRBV3-1|TRBD2
CASSYSRTRSYEQYF
TGTGCCAGCAGCTACTCCAGGACTAGGAGCTACGAGCAGTACTTC
>TRBJ2-7|many|15|TRBV4-2|.
CASSQDGRPSGEQYF
TGTGCCAGCAGCCAAGATGGGAGACCCTCGGGCGAGCAGTACTTC
>TRBJ2-1|.|14|TRBV5-1|TRBD2
CASSVGLGSDEQFF
TGCGCCAGCAGCGTCGGACTAGGCTCGGATGAGCAGTTCTTC
>TRBJ1-3|.|15|TRBV5-1|.
CASSLTTYSGNTIYF
TGCGCCAGCAGCTTAACAACGTACTCTGGAAACACCATATATTTT
>TRBJ2-1|.|15|TRBV5-5|TRBD2
CASSPILAGRNEQFF
TGTGCCAGCAGCCCCATTCTAGCGGGGAGAAATGAGCAGTTCTTC
>TRBJ1-2|.|17|TRBV7-3|.
CASSLNGGSVRFDGYTF
TGTGCCAGCAGCTTAAATGGGGGCTCAGTCCGTTTCGATGGCTACACCTTC
>TRBJ1-5|few|12|TRBV5-6|.
CASSLKREPQHF
TGTGCCAGCAGCTTGAAACGGGAGCCCCAGCATTTT
>TRBJ2-7|.|14|TRBV7-9|.
CASSLIGLGGEQYF
TGTGCCAGCAGCTTAATAGGACTAGGGGGCGAGCAGTACTTC